Listed below are T cell receptor beta chains from one sample, sequenced in a study of OX40 agonist ivuxolimab in advanced cancers. Data came from immunoSEQ multiplex PCR; TCRdb stores just in-frame clones and leaves some out. In the table there are about 75,000 clones, roughly 85% of which are singletons. The sequencing used CD4+ or CD8+ T cells sorted from blood, collected in a trial of the OX40 agonist ivuxolimab. The receptors were gathered from an adult with an advanced solid tumor such as melanoma, head and neck, liver or kidney cancer. Each CDR3 is given with its conserved first and last residue. The order of the fields is V gene, clone size, CDR3 protein. Clone size is not always given. Where it is, it says once, few, many or a class for expanded clones.

v_call: TRBV19
clone_size: .
cdr3_aa: CASRTREGNQPQHF

v_call: TRBV28
clone_size: .
cdr3_aa: CASSLNQGGTGELFF

v_call: TRBV19
clone_size: few
cdr3_aa: CASLDSSGANVLTF

v_call: TRBV7-9
clone_size: .
cdr3_aa: CASSSTGVVGDTQYF

v_call: TRBV2
clone_size: .
cdr3_aa: CASSLRLADYNEQFF

v_call: TRBV5-6
clone_size: .
cdr3_aa: CASSSGTSGRAYEQYF

v_call: TRBV9
clone_size: .
cdr3_aa: CASSPRTGDSPLHF

v_call: TRBV10-3
clone_size: .
cdr3_aa: CAISDPGAFNHGYTF

v_call: TRBV2
clone_size: .
cdr3_aa: CASSESTPSPYNEQFF

v_call: TRBV29-1
clone_size: few
cdr3_aa: CSVETSGRLLGGTQYF

v_call: TRBV6-4
clone_size: .
cdr3_aa: CASSEWGHPNQPQHF

v_call: TRBV5-6
clone_size: .
cdr3_aa: CASSWRLAGEGSYNEQFF

v_call: TRBV5-1
clone_size: .
cdr3_aa: CASSLSGDYEQYF

v_call: TRBV6-1
clone_size: .
cdr3_aa: CASSATGREFF

v_call: TRBV5-1
clone_size: .
cdr3_aa: CASSLVQGGVTEAFF

v_call: TRBV2
clone_size: .
cdr3_aa: CASRDRILFYGYTF

v_call: TRBV19
clone_size: .
cdr3_aa: CASSIQGNEQYF

v_call: TRBV5-4
clone_size: .
cdr3_aa: CASSLGGSLTYNEQFF

v_call: TRBV15
clone_size: .
cdr3_aa: CATSRETSGARQFF

v_call: TRBV2
clone_size: .
cdr3_aa: CASSELQGLHIQYF

v_call: TRBV7-2
clone_size: .
cdr3_aa: CASSLTGTSGRAMYF

v_call: TRBV13
clone_size: .
cdr3_aa: CASTSTDTQYF

v_call: TRBV19
clone_size: .
cdr3_aa: CASSIYEVEGYSDRIQYF

v_call: TRBV7-2
clone_size: .
cdr3_aa: CASSLSGESKNIQYF

v_call: TRBV7-2
clone_size: .
cdr3_aa: CASSLALAGSYNEQFF

v_call: TRBV18
clone_size: .
cdr3_aa: CASSPRQTGGGGEAFF

v_call: TRBV7-2
clone_size: .
cdr3_aa: CASSLGTGRYQPQHF

v_call: TRBV6-5
clone_size: .
cdr3_aa: CASSYSKETEAFF

v_call: TRBV29-1
clone_size: .
cdr3_aa: CSVEDGWTEAFF

v_call: TRBV4-1
clone_size: many
cdr3_aa: CASSRDRASNTGELFF

v_call: TRBV5-1
clone_size: .
cdr3_aa: CASSKGQGGTEAFF

v_call: TRBV5-6
clone_size: .
cdr3_aa: CASSLSGGAKNIQYF

v_call: TRBV5-4
clone_size: .
cdr3_aa: CASSSDRVPGNTIYF

v_call: TRBV5-6
clone_size: .
cdr3_aa: CASRPGTANTEAFF

v_call: TRBV19
clone_size: .
cdr3_aa: CASRGRRGDTEAFF